The clone carrying this T cell receptor (beta chain) was counted once. Produced via immunoSEQ multiplex PCR; TCRdb's table is partial and in-frame only. In the table there are about 79,000 clones, about nine tenths of which are singletons. This record belongs to a study of T cell changes during pregnancy in multiple sclerosis. This CDR3 has 13 amino acids. V was shortened by 3 bases and J by 5 bases, with 11 bases between the two germline ends. Germline V gene sequence: CDR1 LNHDA, CDR2 SQIVND (reference sequence). Here the sequenced sample was CD4+ T cells from peripheral blood mononuclear cells, taken in the second trimester of pregnancy. This sequence joins TRBV19 and TRBJ2-7; D call uncertain. The TCR comes from a female donor with multiple sclerosis, enrolled in a pregnancy study. This chain's CDR3 is CASSIGLRNEQYF. CDR3 in DNA: TGTGCCAGTAGTATTGGCCTTCGTAACGAGCAGTACTTC. Looking up the rest from reference TRBV19 and TRBJ2-7 gives the full variable domain: DGGITQSPKYLFRKEGQNVTLSCEQNLNHDAMYWYRQDPGQGLRLIYYSQIVNDFQKGDIAEGYSVSREKKESFPLTVTSAQKNPTAFYLCASSIGLRNEQYFGPGTRLTVT.